The 10 T cell receptor beta chains listed next were all sequenced from one sample in a study of T cell responses to AZD1222 COVID-19 vaccine. Sequencing was performed with immunoSEQ multiplex PCR; in TCRdb, only in-frame clones are kept and a portion is missing. Among 100,000 to 150,000 clones listed, about 89% were seen once. The sample here was peripheral blood, taken on day 0 of AZD1222 vaccination. The origin of the receptors is an adult in good health.

The chain is built from TRBV19 and TRBJ1-1; the D is unclear. Germline V CDR1 and CDR2: LNHDA, SQIVND (reference sequence). V was cut by 4 bases and J by 3 bases, with 15 bases left in between. There are 15 residues in the CDR3. The CDR3 is CASSTNPGRHTEAFF. Here the CDR3 DNA reads TGTGCCAGTAGTACAAACCCCGGCAGGCACACTGAAGCTTTCTTT.

The genes are TRBV13 and TRBJ1-2; tentative D call: TRBD1 (6 bases). The V gene lost 4 bases and the J gene lost 4 bases, with 13 bases spanning the gap. Looked up from germline, CDR1 is PRHDT and CDR2 is FYEKMQ (reference sequence). The CDR3 length is 14 residues. This chain's CDR3 is CASSSQQGFYGYTF. For the CDR3, the DNA is TGTGCCAGCAGCTCTCAACAGGGATTCTATGGCTACACCTTC.

This clone is a singleton in its sample. The rearrangement uses TRBV5-5 and TRBJ2-1; the D gene is possibly TRBD1 (5 bases). CDR1 and CDR2 from the germline V gene are SGHKS and YYEKEE (reference sequence). CDR3 size: 15 residues. V gave up 2 bases and J gave up 5 bases, with 14 bases separating them. CDR3 region: CASSFRVPLDNEQFF. The CDR3 DNA reads TGTGCCAGCAGCTTCAGGGTACCCTTGGACAATGAGCAGTTCTTC.

This sequence joins TRBV9 and TRBJ2-5; 9 bases align to TRBD2. The V gene's germline CDR1 is SGDLS and CDR2 YYNGEE. V lost 3 bases and J lost 7; bases outside the gene matches: 10. The CDR3 covers 15 residues. Here the CDR3 reads CASSAPGTSLGTQYF. CDR3 in DNA: TGTGCCAGCAGCGCGCCAGGGACTAGCCTAGGGACCCAGTACTTC.

The chain joins TRBV11-2 to TRBJ2-1; TRBD2 is a possible D gene (5 bases). This CDR3 region has 13 residues. In germline, CDR1 is SGHAT, CDR2 FQNNGV. Trimming left V 5 bases short and J 2 bases short, with 7 bases between. As DNA, the CDR3 is TGTGCCAGCAGCCCCGGGACCTACAATGAGCAGTTCTTC. It encodes CASSPGTYNEQFF.

The chain couples TRBV11-2 to TRBJ2-7; no clear D. CDR3 size: 16 residues. Germline V gives CDR1 SGHAT, CDR2 FQNNGV. V lost 5 bases and J 0 bases, leaving 17 bases between the germline ends. CDR3 loop: CASSGIGLGSSYEQYF. CDR3 sequence (DNA): TGTGCCAGCAGCGGGATTGGGCTGGGAAGCTCCTACGAGCAGTACTTC.

The chain couples TRBV14 to TRBJ1-3; D is uncertain. The germline V gene has CDR1 SGHDN and CDR2 FVKESK. This CDR3 has 17 residues. V was clipped by 4 bases and J by 2 bases, with 18 bases between them. CDR3 sequence (DNA): TGTGCCAGCAGCCCCCCAGGTACGGGATTGACTGGAAACACCATATATTTT. As protein: CASSPPGTGLTGNTIYF.

This CDR3 reads CASSATGTGGNTIYF. In DNA form, the CDR3 reads TGTGCCAGCAGCGCGACAGGGACAGGTGGAAACACCATATATTTT. This chain links TRBV2 with TRBJ1-3; 8 nucleotides agree with TRBD1. CDR3 length: 15 residues. The germline V gene has CDR1 SNHLY and CDR2 FYNNEI. Losses at the gene ends were 6 bases for V and 3 bases for J; bases not matched to a gene: 7.

The chain employs TRBV6-5 and TRBJ2-1, with D tentatively TRBD1 (6 bases). The CDR3 has 13 amino acids. Trimming shortened V by 7 bases and J by 6 bases, and 13 bases separated the two germline ends. The germline gives CDR1 MNHEY, CDR2 SVGAGI. The CDR3 loop is CASMLTGINEQFF. As DNA, the CDR3 is TGTGCCAGCATGTTGACAGGTATCAATGAGCAGTTCTTC.

The gene calls are TRBV6-2 or TRBV6-3 and TRBJ2-1; tentative D call: TRBD1 (5 bases). Germline CDR1 and CDR2: MNHEY and SVGEGT. Trimming removed 0 bases from V and 3 bases from J, with 6 bases in between. The CDR3 consists of 14 residues. The CDR3 sequence is CASSYSGLYNEQFF. The CDR3 nucleotides read TGTGCCAGCAGTTACTCGGGGCTCTACAATGAGCAGTTCTTC.